This is a list of T cell receptor beta chains from one sample in a study of blood T cells in healthy people across ages. TCRdb re-called the 5' RACE reads with MiXCR, one entry per CDR3 protein. The sample has roughly 1.4 million distinct CDR3 sequences; 59% are singletons. The sample consisted of blood. The receptors shown here come from a man between 18 and 35 years old in good health. Each CDR3 is given with its conserved first and last residue. A D gene is named only where the DNA matches it firmly. For some rows the clone size is stated as once, few or many, or as a class when expanded; others skip it.

size	J	V	D	CDR3	DNA
few	TRBJ2-3	TRBV4-1	NA	CASRRPREGGTQYF	TGCGCCAGCAGACGCCCCCGCGAAGGAGGTACGCAGTATTTT
NA	TRBJ2-7	TRBV7-2	NA	CASSSDSRDWAEYEQYF	TGTGCCAGCAGCTCAGACTCCCGGGACTGGGCGGAGTACGAGCAGTACTTC
NA	TRBJ1-5	TRBV7-6	TRBD1	CASSPTGQGFQPQHF	TGTGCCAGCAGCCCTACCGGACAGGGGTTCCAGCCCCAGCATTTT
few	TRBJ2-5	TRBV11-2	TRBD1	CASSSGQSLQETQYF	TGTGCCAGCAGCTCGGGACAGTCCCTCCAAGAGACCCAGTACTTC
NA	TRBJ2-2	TRBV20-1	TRBD2	CSARDVTSGFGELFF	TGCAGTGCTAGAGATGTGACTAGCGGGTTCGGGGAGCTGTTTTTT
NA	TRBJ2-3	TRBV5-5	TRBD2	CASSLFGTSGPTDTQYF	TGTGCCAGCAGCTTGTTTGGGACTAGCGGCCCCACAGATACGCAGTATTTT
once	TRBJ2-2	TRBV20-1	NA	CSARVLANFRTGELFF	TGCAGTGCTAGAGTATTGGCAAACTTCAGGACCGGGGAGCTGTTTTTT
NA	TRBJ2-1	TRBV20-1	TRBD2	CSARAAGFSYNEQFF	TGCAGTGCTAGAGCAGCGGGATTCTCCTACAATGAGCAGTTCTTC
NA	TRBJ2-7	TRBV4-3	NA	CASSQSRSGNEQYF	TGCGCCAGCAGCCAATCCCGGTCGGGGAACGAGCAGTACTTC
NA	TRBJ2-1	TRBV7-9	TRBD2	CASSGTSGFVRNEQFF	TGTGCCAGCAGCGGGACTAGTGGTTTCGTGCGCAATGAGCAGTTCTTC
few	TRBJ2-7	TRBV12-3/TRBV12-4	TRBD2	CASSWTSGSQSEQYF	TGTGCCAGCAGCTGGACTAGCGGGAGTCAGTCGGAGCAGTACTTC
NA	TRBJ2-3	TRBV6-1	TRBD1	CASGTGADTQYF	TGTGCCAGCGGCACAGGGGCAGATACGCAGTATTTT
few	TRBJ1-6	TRBV12-3/TRBV12-4	TRBD1	CASSRTRDRGLSPLHF	TGTGCCAGCAGCAGAACCCGGGACAGGGGGCTTTCACCCCTCCACTTT
NA	TRBJ2-1	TRBV2	NA	CASTPRWEFVNEQFF	TGTGCCAGCACCCCCAGATGGGAGTTTGTCAATGAGCAGTTCTTC
NA	TRBJ2-7	TRBV28	NA	CASREGHGVHYEQYF	TGTGCCAGCAGGGAGGGACACGGGGTCCACTACGAGCAGTACTTC
NA	TRBJ2-1	TRBV7-9	NA	CAISSLEGERRYEQFF	TGTGCCATCAGTTCACTTGAGGGGGAGAGGAGGTATGAGCAGTTCTTC
NA	TRBJ1-4	TRBV3-1	NA	CASSQAEFNEKLFF	TGTGCCAGTAGCCAAGCAGAGTTTAATGAAAAACTGTTTTTT
NA	TRBJ2-1	TRBV6-5	TRBD2	CASSLVSGGFYNEQFF	TGTGCCAGCAGCCTCGTTAGCGGGGGGTTCTACAATGAGCAGTTCTTC
NA	TRBJ1-2	TRBV7-9	TRBD1	CASHYGTGSVYGYTF	TGTGCCAGCCATTACGGGACAGGGTCAGTCTATGGCTACACCTTC
NA	TRBJ2-1	TRBV20-1	TRBD2	CSVPPLAGANNEQFF	TGCAGTGTTCCTCCGCTAGCGGGGGCCAACAATGAGCAGTTCTTC
NA	TRBJ2-3	TRBV7-9	NA	CASSYLGGSSTDTQYF	TGTGCCAGCAGCTACCTGGGGGGATCTAGCACAGATACGCAGTATTTT
NA	TRBJ2-6	TRBV20-1	NA	CSAREVGANVLTF	TGCAGTGCTAGGGAGGTGGGGGCCAACGTCCTGACTTTC
NA	TRBJ2-6	TRBV9	TRBD1	CASSVDQGAAGANVLTF	TGTGCCAGCAGCGTAGACCAGGGGGCGGCTGGGGCCAACGTCCTGACTTTC
NA	TRBJ2-1	TRBV7-6	TRBD2	CASSSRLAGDPSYNEQFF	TGTGCCAGCAGCTCCCGACTAGCGGGGGACCCCTCCTACAATGAGCAGTTCTTC
NA	TRBJ2-7	TRBV6-1	TRBD1	CASTTRETGGAYEQYF	TGTGCCAGCACTACCCGCGAGACAGGGGGAGCCTACGAGCAGTACTTC